Sequencing of this T cell receptor beta chain was carried out in a study of T cells in lung cancer brain metastases (dated by TCRdb to the late 2010s). Study-level background: Most of the roughly 20 patients had a history of tobacco use, with a median of 40 pack-years. Of the roughly 20 patients, around 18 received no interval therapy between resection of the primary and resection of the metastasis. The median interval between acquisition of the primary specimen and acquisition of the brain metastasis specimen was about 49 weeks. TCR beta CDR3 repertoires were compared between fully resected primary non-small cell lung cancers and paired brain metastases. The cohort included approximately 20 patients who provided some 40 specimens, with each patient contributing one primary lung lesion and one brain metastasis. Of the patients, under twelve were female and eight or nine were male, and their median age at first diagnosis was roughly 56 years. An average DNA integrity number of 3.5 to 4.5 was found in both primary and metastatic specimens, and no significant difference was detected between sites.

Each sample received between roughly 2.24 and 5.5 ug of genomic DNA as input, and paired samples received equal DNA input. TCR beta libraries were constructed with the immunoSEQ hsTCRbeta Kit, with multiplexed V and J gene primers used across two PCR steps. Pooled libraries, together with positive and negative controls, were sequenced on an Illumina MiSeq with a 100-cycle paired-end protocol. The study's processing was this. The immunoSEQ vendor processed the raw data into normalized, annotated TCR beta repertoire reports. Richness was defined as unique clones by nucleotide sequence, with iChao1 and Efron-Thisted estimators extrapolating total richness. Pielou's evenness, Simpson's index, top-ten clone proportional abundance, and Morisita overlap index were used to characterize and compare paired lesions. TCRdb holds this immuneACCESS table with in-frame rearrangements only. Some clones are missing; in checked studies, unresolved V genes explain under half, and the rest has no known cause. That table is the source of V, J and clone size, and D and trimming were worked out from the DNA. The sample table holds 2,000 to 2,500 clones, of which 75% to 95% were seen once. The ten largest account for more than 3.5% of the sample.

Patients had resection for either synchronous oligometastatic disease or delayed recurrence of a solitary brain metastasis. To avoid including cancers other than NSCLC, any patient with a history of multiple malignancies was excluded. Using marked H&E slides as a guide, tumor areas were macrodissected from 5 or 6 unstained around 10 um sections that had been deparaffinized. All specimens were fixed in formalin and embedded in paraffin (FFPE). Genomic DNA was extracted using the AllPrep DNA/RNA FFPE Kit. On the study overall, not on this receptor specifically: Most clones were found to be lesion-specific, and limited overlap was observed between paired lesions (mean Morisita index roughly 0.25). Significantly fewer unique productive clones were found in brain metastases than in paired primaries (median approximately 1,600 versus 4,100). The study could not control for the effects of preoperative corticosteroids on T cell infiltration in brain metastases. Retrieval of the complete infiltrating T cell repertoire may have been prevented by DNA fragmentation in FFPE samples. In brain metastases, the ten most abundant clones accounted for a significantly larger fraction of the repertoire than in primaries, a finding that suggests clonal expansion.

Reading the germline V gene gives CDR1 KGHSH and CDR2 LQKENI. Taken from cysteine to phenylalanine, the CDR3 has 15 residues. Of all the DNA, just the CDR3 is kept, 45 bases in frame from base 1. V is cut by 6 bases and J by 2 bases, and the space between the germline ends is 11 bases. Concerning this clone itself: The target of this receptor is not known. Base qualities are not at hand, and no much larger clone is one base apart.

This receptor chain uses TRBV18 and TRBJ2-6; the D element might be TRBD1 or TRBD2, as each aligns at 5 bases. This sequence was found in a man in his sixties or seventies with non-small cell lung cancer that had spread to the brain. The sequenced material came from tumor tissue from a brain metastasis. The cell subset or site label, read with the paper, signifies: paired resected brain metastasis. The DNA is as follows: TGTGCCAGCTCCCCCCAGGGAGCTGGGGCCAACGTCCTGACTTTC. This yields the protein CASSPQGAGANVLTF.